The T cell receptor (beta chain) described here comes from a study of identical twins. Findings and caveats of the study: Modelling approaches yielded underestimates of out-of-frame TCR alpha sharing between monozygotic twins. Abundant beta clonotypes from cord blood bore fewer insertions; memory repertoires lacked this pattern. Excess low generation probability was seen in twin-shared out-of-frame alpha sequences.

The CDR3 has 15 residues. Germline CDR1 DFQATT, CDR2 SNEGSKA (reference sequence). Trimming stripped 6 bases from V and 6 bases from J, with 21 bases between. In TCRdb, the 5' RACE reads were re-called with MiXCR into one record per CDR3 protein. The sample carries fewer than 650,000 distinct CDR3 sequences, nearly 10% recorded once. This clonotype was detected ten times or more. Antigen specificity is unknown. The sample was also reused in another study, on yellow fever vaccine responses in identical twins. That work contributes: Each twin's T cell response to the vaccine was reported to look partly convergent and partly personalized.

This TCR was recovered from a woman aged 18-30 years in good health. Sample: PBMCs. V is TRBV20-1 and J is TRBJ2-1; D is perhaps TRBD1 (6 bases). The CDR3 DNA reads TGCAGTGCCCCTGAGTCTGGGACACCCTCCAATGAGCAGTTCTTC. It specifies CSAPESGTPSNEQFF.